A selection of T cell receptor beta chains follows, all from one sample in a study of beta chain features in type 1 diabetes. Sequenced by immunoSEQ multiplex PCR; TCRdb stores in-frame clones only, minus some. The sample contains more than 300,000 clones, more than 12% of which appear only once. Sequencing was carried out using naive CD4+ T cells from blood. The receptors were sampled from a woman between 18 and 29 years old in good health. CDR3s include the opening cysteine and the closing phenylalanine or tryptophan. The D gene is left open where the match is weak. Size is omitted from some rows. Given values are once, few, many or a class for expanded clones.

clone_size	v_call	j_call	d_call	cdr3_aa	cdr3_nt
NA	TRBV23-1	TRBJ2-7	TRBD2	CASNTSGIKREQYF	TGCGCCAGCAATACTAGCGGAATTAAGCGGGAGCAGTACTTC
NA	TRBV2	TRBJ2-7	NA	CASSGAYEQYF	TGTGCCAGCAGTGGCGCCTACGAGCAGTACTTC
few	TRBV10-3	TRBJ2-7	NA	CAIRTVFSPSYEQYF	TGTGCCATCCGGACAGTCTTTTCCCCGTCCTACGAGCAGTACTTC
NA	TRBV15	TRBJ1-2	NA	CATSRDLGIYGDYGYTF	TGTGCCACCAGCAGAGATCTTGGGATTTACGGGGACTATGGCTACACCTTC
NA	TRBV6-6	TRBJ2-7	NA	CASRGGVYEQYF	TGTGCCAGCAGGGGCGGGGTCTACGAGCAGTACTTC
NA	TRBV25-1	TRBJ2-3	TRBD2	CASGGLAGGGDTQYF	TGTGCCAGCGGAGGACTAGCGGGAGGTGGAGATACGCAGTATTTT
NA	TRBV18	TRBJ2-2	NA	CASSPSDRNTGELFF	TGTGCCAGCTCACCATCGGACAGGAACACCGGGGAGCTGTTTTTT
few	TRBV29-1	TRBJ1-4	TRBD1	CSVGRQGEKLFF	TGCAGCGTTGGACGACAGGGTGAAAAACTGTTTTTT
NA	TRBV7-9	TRBJ1-1	NA	CASRIPGSNTEAFF	TGTGCCAGCAGAATTCCGGGGAGCAACACTGAAGCTTTCTTT
few	TRBV5-1	TRBJ2-1	TRBD2	CASSITGTSYEQFF	TGCGCCAGCAGCATAACCGGGACTAGCTATGAGCAGTTCTTC
few	TRBV18	TRBJ2-7	NA	CASSPGSIPYEQYF	TGTGCCAGCTCACCCGGGAGCATTCCCTACGAGCAGTACTTC
NA	TRBV27	TRBJ2-7	NA	CASSWAGTSYEQYF	TGTGCCAGCAGTTGGGCGGGGACCTCCTACGAGCAGTACTTC
few	TRBV7-2	TRBJ2-3	TRBD2	CASSLEGLAGGPTDTQYF	TGTGCCAGCAGCTTAGAGGGCCTAGCGGGAGGACCCACAGATACGCAGTATTTT
NA	TRBV2	TRBJ1-4	TRBD1	CASSGTGGDEKLFF	TGTGCCAGCAGCGGGACAGGAGGAGATGAAAAACTGTTTTTT